A single sample is the source of the 29 T cell receptor beta chains below, sequenced in a study of tumor-infiltrating lymphocytes in primary liver carcinoma. Germline DNA was also extracted, while the blood RNA originated from unsorted whole blood. With a constant-region primer, TCR beta cDNA was made from around 520 ng of total RNA. ARM-PCR was slightly modified, and three nested multiplex PCR rounds with it gave rise to the TCR beta libraries. The opening two PCR rounds, about 11 cycles each, paired TRBV1-TRBV30 forward primers with a C-beta reverse primer. In TCRdb, the multiplex PCR reads were re-called with MiXCR into one record per CDR3 protein. The sample has about 330,000 distinct CDR3 sequences, less than 70% seen once. Sequencing was performed on peripheral blood. The receptors shown here come from a man aged 40-49 years with primary liver carcinoma and hepatitis B virus infection.

About this clonotype itself: This sequence may be a read error, since a much larger clone differs from it by one base. This chain connects TRBV12-3 or TRBV12-4 to TRBJ2-1; D unresolved. Between the trimmed V and J ends, which lost 6 bases and 0 bases, there was a span of 15 bases. The CDR3 totals 16 residues. The CDR3 DNA sequence: TGTGCCAGCAGCCGACCTCTAGTGATCTCCTACAATGAGCAGTTCTTC. It translates to CASSRPLVISYNEQFF.

This clonotype has just a few counts. One junction end does not reproduce the germline sequence, and a read error may be involved. The chain carries TRBV5-1 and TRBJ1-1; maybe TRBD1 (5 bases). This CDR3 spans 16 amino acids. Germline assignment: CDR1 SGHRS and CDR2 YFSETQ. CDR3 amino acids: CASSLTTTAIGTEAFF. CDR3 in DNA: TGCGCCAGCAGCTTGACTACGACAGCAATCGGCACTGAGGCTTTCTTT.

This clonotype was detected many times. The rearrangement joins TRBV6-5 to TRBJ2-7, with a tentative D call TRBD1 (5 bases). CDR3 size: 13 residues. Trimming shortened V by 7 bases and J by 2 bases, and 12 bases separated the two germline ends. CDR1 and CDR2 from the germline V gene are MNHEY and SVGAGI. The CDR3: CASTKTVPYEQYF. The CDR3, as DNA: TGTGCCAGCACGAAGACAGTTCCCTACGAGCAGTACTTC.

V usage is TRBV7-8 and J usage is TRBJ2-7; D not resolved. Germline V gene lookup returns CDR1 SGHVS and CDR2 FQNEAQ. This CDR3 has 13 residues. The V and J ends lost 0 bases and 6 bases respectively, with 9 bases between them. The CDR3 DNA is TGTGCCAGCAGCTTAGCAGTAACAACCGAGCAGTACTTC. Translation gives CASSLAVTTEQYF. The entire variable domain, with the rest obtained from reference TRBV7-8 and TRBJ2-7, is as follows: GAGVSQSPRYKVAKRGQDVALRCDPISGHVSLFWYQQALGQGPEFLTYFQNEAQLDKSGLPSDRFFAERPEGSVSTLKIQRTQQEDSAVYLCASSLAVTTEQYFGPGTRLTVT.

This chain uses TRBV10-3 with TRBJ1-6, with TRBD1 matching over 7 bases. Germline V CDR1 and CDR2: ENHRY, SYGVKD. The CDR3 loop spans 12 amino acids. Unmatched junction bases numbered 4, after V lost 6 bases and J lost 11 bases. CDR3 DNA sequence: TGTGCCATCAGAACAGGGGATCCACCCCTCCACTTT. This sequence encodes CAIRTGDPPLHF.

The CDR3 DNA follows: TGTGCCAGCAGATCCGCGAGGGCAGGGTCACCCCTCCACTTT. Amino acid sequence: CASRSARAGSPLHF. This chain joins TRBV6-1 and TRBJ1-6, with D tentatively TRBD1 (5 bases). V lost 6 bases to trimming and J lost 10 bases, with 16 bases between them. This CDR3 is built from 14 residues. CDR1 MNHNS and CDR2 SASEGT come from the germline V gene.

The gene calls are TRBV5-1 and TRBJ2-3; 7 positions agree with TRBD1. This CDR3 comprises 13 residues. Trimming at V came to 9 bases and at J to 3 bases, leaving 7 bases not matched to a gene. The germline CDR1 and CDR2 sequences are SGHRS and YFSETQ. In DNA, the CDR3 is TGCGCCACCAGGGGGATCAGGACAGATACGCAGTATTTT. Protein: CATRGIRTDTQYF.

CDR3: CASNFTRQVWEELFF. CDR3 in DNA: TGTGCCAGCAACTTTACTAGACAGGTCTGGGAAGAACTGTTTTTT. The chain recombines TRBV11-2 with TRBJ1-4; possible D gene TRBD1, 6 bases. CDR3 length equals 15 residues. Trimming left V 7 bases short and J 12 bases short, with 24 bases between. CDR1 is SGHAT and CDR2 is FQNNGV in the germline V gene.

This clonotype appeared many times. This chain joins TRBV6-2 or TRBV6-3 and TRBJ2-1; D uncertain. Looked up from germline, CDR1 is MNHEY and CDR2 is SVGEGT. The CDR3 has 14 amino acids. V was clipped by 6 bases and J by 0 bases, with 9 bases between them. This CDR3 reads CASRPTGSYNEQFF. Here the CDR3 DNA reads TGTGCCAGCAGGCCCACTGGCTCCTACAATGAGCAGTTCTTC.

This clonotype has a single count. A much larger clone sits a single nucleotide away, making a read error possible. The chain carries TRBV6-5 and TRBJ1-6, with a tentative D call TRBD1 (5 bases). Germline CDR1 reads MNHEY; CDR2 reads SVGAGI. This CDR3 comprises 15 residues. V dropped 6 bases and J dropped 4 bases, with 13 bases sitting between them. The DNA for the CDR3 is TGTGCCAGCAGCCAGGAGGCAGGGTATAATTCACCCCTCCACTTT. It specifies CASSQEAGYNSPLHF.

This clonotype appeared a few times. V and J are TRBV10-3 and TRBJ1-2, with 9 bases aligning to TRBD1. The CDR3 is 15 amino acids. Germline V gene data show CDR1 as ENHRY and CDR2 as SYGVKD. V dropped 0 bases and J dropped 2; count of bases not matched to a gene: 1. In DNA, the CDR3 is TGTGCCATCAGTGAGTCGGGACAGGGCAACTATGGCTACACCTTC. Its protein product is CAISESGQGNYGYTF.

Notes on this clonotype: A clone one base away is much larger, so this may be a read error. Because it lacks the conserved phenylalanine or tryptophan at the end, this CDR3 is likely a read error. J is TRBJ2-2 and V is TRBV12-3 or TRBV12-4; the match to TRBD2 covers 12 bases. Unmatched junction bases numbered 8, after V lost 6 bases and J lost 3 bases. The CDR3 is 17 residues long. The chain's CDR3 is CASRRGLAGSDTGELFL. CDR3 nucleotides: TGTGCCAGCAGACGAGGACTAGCGGGATCGGACACCGGGGAGCTGTTTCTT.

A word on this clonotype: A clone one base away is much larger, so this may be a read error. The chain is built from TRBV16 and TRBJ1-2, with D unclear. This CDR3 is 12 amino acids long. Looked up from germline, CDR1 is KGHSY and CDR2 is FQNENV. V was pared by 4 bases and J by 7 bases, with 10 bases between. CDR3 region: CASSRNRAGYTF. The CDR3 DNA follows: TGTGCCAGCAGCCGCAATAGAGCTGGCTACACCTTC. The variable domain in full, with the rest retrieved from reference TRBV16 and TRBJ1-2, is GEEVAQTPKHLVRGEGQKAKLYCAPIKGHSYVFWYQQVLKNEFKFLISFQNENVFDETGMPKERFSAKCLPNSPCSLEIQATKLEDSAVYFCASSRNRAGYTFGSGTRLTVV.

This clonotype was found a few times. A much larger clonotype is one base distant, so this may be a read error. The gene calls are TRBV29-1 and TRBJ1-2, with TRBD1 as a possible D gene (5 bases). The CDR3 totals 12 residues. Per germline, CDR1 SQVTM and CDR2 ANQGSEA. The CDR3 region is CNALTVLEGYTF. CDR3 sequence (DNA): TGCAACGCCCTGACAGTCCTGGAGGGCTACACCTTC.

This clonotype was observed a few times. The chain has TRBV6-6 and TRBJ1-5; the D gene is possibly TRBD1 (6 bases). The CDR3 has 15 residues. Germline values: CDR1 MNHNY, CDR2 SVGAGI (reference sequence). V shed 7 bases and J shed 4 bases, with 17 bases lying between them. CDR3 region: CASKLTQQGNQPQHF. As DNA, the CDR3 is TGTGCCAGCAAACTCACTCAACAGGGTAATCAGCCCCAGCATTTT.

The rearrangement joins TRBV14 to TRBJ2-4, with 9 nucleotides matching TRBD1. Looked up from germline, CDR1 is SGHDN and CDR2 is FVKESK. The CDR3 has 17 amino acids. Trimming took 0 bases from V and 8 from J; bases not matched to a gene: 11. CDR3 sequence (DNA): TGTGCCAGCAGCCAAGATGCGGGACAGGGTGGTCAGGACATTCAGTACTTC. It codes for CASSQDAGQGGQDIQYF.

This clonotype came up a few times. The V gene is TRBV6-4, the J gene TRBJ2-7; 10 positions match TRBD2. The CDR3 is 17 amino acids. With V trimmed by 6 bases and J by 4 bases, 15 bases remained unmatched. CDR1 MRHNA and CDR2 SNTAGT come from the germline V gene. The CDR3 reads CASRPGPKREGRYEQYF. CDR3 in DNA: TGTGCCAGCAGACCCGGACCTAAGCGGGAGGGCCGGTACGAGCAGTACTTC.

Of note for this clonotype: Since a much larger clone is just one base distant, this may be a read error. This chain joins TRBV12-3 or TRBV12-4 and TRBJ1-2; 10 bases align to TRBD1. There are 13 residues in the CDR3. CDR3 region: CTSRTGGGYGYTF. The CDR3 region has the DNA TGTACCAGCAGGACAGGGGGTGGCTATGGCTACACCTTC.

This clonotype came up a few times. One base away lies a much larger clone, so this may be a sequencing read error. This rearrangement joins TRBV29-1 to TRBJ2-3; 8 bases line up with TRBD2. CDR1 SQVTM and CDR2 ANQGSEA come from the germline V gene. The CDR3 totals 13 residues. CDR3 region: CGVDKRESDTQYF. The CDR3 DNA reads TGCGGCGTCGATAAGCGGGAGTCAGATACGCAGTATTTT.

V usage is TRBV6-6 and J usage is TRBJ2-3; the D is unclear. The CDR3 is 14 amino acids. Per germline, CDR1 MNHNY and CDR2 SVGAGI (reference sequence). Trimming took 5 bases from V and 0 from J, leaving 9 bases between them. The CDR3 coding sequence is TGTGCCAGCAGTCGGATCGCTAGCACAGATACGCAGTATTTT. This codes for CASSRIASTDTQYF.

This rearrangement joins TRBV28 to TRBJ2-5; tentative D call: TRBD1 (5 bases). The V gene's germline CDR1 is MDHEN and CDR2 SYDVKM. Trimming took off 8 bases at V and 4 bases at J, with 11 bases between the two ends. This CDR3 has 12 residues. This CDR3 reads CASSGMRETQYF. CDR3 nucleotides: TGTGCCAGCTCAGGGATGAGAGAGACCCAGTACTTC.

The chain couples TRBV5-6 to TRBJ1-3; D is possibly TRBD1 (5 bases). Germline V gives CDR1 SGHDT, CDR2 YYEEEE. The CDR3 runs to 15 residues. V was pared by 4 bases and J by 3 bases, with 14 bases between. CDR3 protein: CASSPGSLCGNTIYF. CDR3 DNA sequence: TGTGCCAGCAGCCCAGGGTCCCTCTGTGGAAACACCATATATTTT.

Turning to this clonotype: One junction end does not reproduce the germline sequence, and a read error may be involved. The chain employs TRBV11-1 and TRBJ2-5, with a possible D match to TRBD2 (5 bases). Germline-derived CDR1 and CDR2 are SGHAT and FQDESV (reference sequence). The CDR3 is made up of 14 amino acids. The CDR3 reads CANSTTRAQETQYF. The DNA of the CDR3 is TGTGCCAACAGCACAACTAGAGCTCAGGAGACCCAGTACTTC.

The rearrangement uses TRBV6-1 and TRBJ2-7; 8 bases are shared with TRBD1. The CDR3 is 15 residues long. After removal of 6 bases from V and 6 bases from J, the junction contained 13 bases not matched to a gene. CDR1 MNHNS and CDR2 SASEGT come from the germline V gene. The CDR3 region has the DNA TGTGCCAGCAGCCTGGAGTGGGCAGGGGGCTCCGAGCAGTACTTC. Amino acid sequence: CASSLEWAGGSEQYF.

Notes on this clonotype: One junction end does not reproduce the germline sequence, and a read error may be involved. The rearrangement links TRBV11-2 to TRBJ2-7, with unresolved D. Germline V gene data show CDR1 as SGHAT and CDR2 as FQNNGV. This CDR3 has 12 amino acids. The CDR3 nucleotides read TGTGTCAGCAGTCTACAGACCGCAGAGCACTACTTC. Translating gives CVSSLQTAEHYF.

This clonotype was seen many times. Since no conserved phenylalanine or tryptophan closes the CDR3, a read error is the likely cause. The V gene is TRBV11-1, the J gene TRBJ2-1; tentatively, D is TRBD1 or TRBD2 (5 bases each). V was pared by 5 bases and J by 2 bases, with 13 bases between. The CDR3 has 15 residues. Per germline, CDR1 SGHAT and CDR2 FQDESV (reference sequence). CDR3 sequence (DNA): TGTGCCAGCAGCCCCGGGACGATCACCTACAATGAGCAGTTCTCC. This translates into CASSPGTITYNEQFS.

A word on this clonotype: A much larger clone lies one base from this, so it may be a read error. The chain combines TRBV6-5 with TRBJ2-1; D gene uncertain. In germline, CDR1 is MNHEY, CDR2 SVGAGI. CDR3 length equals 12 residues. V lost 7 bases, J lost 0 bases, and 4 bases lay in between. The CDR3 spells CASNSSYNEQFF. CDR3 DNA sequence: TGTGCCAGCAATAGCTCCTACAATGAGCAGTTCTTC.

V gene TRBV6-5 combines with J gene TRBJ1-1, with unresolved D. From germline, CDR1 is MNHEY and CDR2 SVGAGI. The CDR3 runs to 21 residues. V gave up 0 bases and J gave up 1 base, with 27 bases separating them. This chain's CDR3 is CASSYSTRLPGCLPRNTEAFF. DNA of the CDR3: TGTGCCAGCAGTTACTCAACCCGGTTACCTGGGTGCTTACCCCGGAACACTGAAGCTTTCTTT.

In the case of this clonotype: Germline and junction disagree at one end, which may indicate a read error. This sequence joins TRBV6-2 or TRBV6-3 and TRBJ1-2, with a weak D call TRBD1 (6 bases). The CDR3 sequence is 15 residues long. In germline, CDR1 is MNHEY, CDR2 SVGEGT. CDR3: CASSRGRGRGYDYTF. CDR3 bases: TGTGCCAGCAGTCGGGGACGGGGCAGGGGCTATGACTACACCTTC.